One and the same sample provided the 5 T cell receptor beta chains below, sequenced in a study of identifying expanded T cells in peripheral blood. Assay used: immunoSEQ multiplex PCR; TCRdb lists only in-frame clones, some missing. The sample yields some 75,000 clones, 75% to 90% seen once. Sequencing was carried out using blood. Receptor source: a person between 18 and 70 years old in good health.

The CDR3 region is CASSLALEVTEAFF. The CDR3, as DNA: TGTGCCAGCAGCTTAGCGTTGGAGGTCACTGAAGCTTTCTTT. The chain employs TRBV7-9 and TRBJ1-1; the D is unclear. CDR1 and CDR2 (germline): SEHNR, FQNEAQ (reference sequence). This CDR3 is built from 14 residues. Trimming took off 0 bases at V and 4 bases at J, with 9 bases between the two ends.

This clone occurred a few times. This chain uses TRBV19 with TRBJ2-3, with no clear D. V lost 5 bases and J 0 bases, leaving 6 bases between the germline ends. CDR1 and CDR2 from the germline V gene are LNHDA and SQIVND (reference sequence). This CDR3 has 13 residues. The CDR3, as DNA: TGTGCCAGTAGTCTACAGAGCACAGATACGCAGTATTTT. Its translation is CASSLQSTDTQYF.

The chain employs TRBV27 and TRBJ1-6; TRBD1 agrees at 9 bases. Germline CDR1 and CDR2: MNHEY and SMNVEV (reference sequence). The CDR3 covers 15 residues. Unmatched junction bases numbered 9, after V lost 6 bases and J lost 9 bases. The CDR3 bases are TGTGCCAGCAGGCACGGGACAGGGAACTTTTCACCCCTCCACTTT. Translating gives CASRHGTGNFSPLHF.

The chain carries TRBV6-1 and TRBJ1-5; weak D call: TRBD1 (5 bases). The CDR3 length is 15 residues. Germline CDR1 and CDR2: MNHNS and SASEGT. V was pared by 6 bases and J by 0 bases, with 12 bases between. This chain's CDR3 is CASRVVQASNQPQHF. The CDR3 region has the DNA TGTGCCAGCAGAGTTGTACAGGCTAGCAATCAGCCCCAGCATTTT.

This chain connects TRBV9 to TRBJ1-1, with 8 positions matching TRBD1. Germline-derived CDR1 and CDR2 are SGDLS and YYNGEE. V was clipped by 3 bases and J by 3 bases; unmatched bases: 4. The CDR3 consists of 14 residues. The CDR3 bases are TGTGCCAGCAGCGAGGACAGGGTGGACACTGAAGCTTTCTTT. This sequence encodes CASSEDRVDTEAFF.